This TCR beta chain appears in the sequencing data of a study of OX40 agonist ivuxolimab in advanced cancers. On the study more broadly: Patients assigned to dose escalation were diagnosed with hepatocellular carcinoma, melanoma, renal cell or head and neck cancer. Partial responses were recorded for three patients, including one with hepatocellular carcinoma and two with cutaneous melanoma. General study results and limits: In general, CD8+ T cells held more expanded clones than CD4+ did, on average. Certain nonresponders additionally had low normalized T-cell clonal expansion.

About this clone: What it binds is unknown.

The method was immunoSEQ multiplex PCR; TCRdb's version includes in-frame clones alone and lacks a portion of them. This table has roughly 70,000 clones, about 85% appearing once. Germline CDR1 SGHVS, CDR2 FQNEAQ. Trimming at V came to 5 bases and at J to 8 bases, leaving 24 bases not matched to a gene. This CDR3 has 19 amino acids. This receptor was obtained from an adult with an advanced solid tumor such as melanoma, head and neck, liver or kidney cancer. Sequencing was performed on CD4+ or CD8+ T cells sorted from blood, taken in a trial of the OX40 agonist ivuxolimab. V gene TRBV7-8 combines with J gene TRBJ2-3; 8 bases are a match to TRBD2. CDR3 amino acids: CASSPQVGLVAGSEATQYF. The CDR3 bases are TGTGCCAGCAGCCCCCAGGTCGGACTGGTAGCGGGATCTGAGGCTACGCAGTATTTT.